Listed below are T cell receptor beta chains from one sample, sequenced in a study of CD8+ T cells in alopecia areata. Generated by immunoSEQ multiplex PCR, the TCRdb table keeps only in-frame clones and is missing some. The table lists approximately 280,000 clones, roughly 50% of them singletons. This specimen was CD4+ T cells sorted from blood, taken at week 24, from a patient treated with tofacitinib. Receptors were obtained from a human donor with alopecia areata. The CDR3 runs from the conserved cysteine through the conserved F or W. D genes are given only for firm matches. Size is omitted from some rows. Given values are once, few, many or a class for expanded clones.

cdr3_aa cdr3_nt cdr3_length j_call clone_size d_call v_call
CASSLGAGGSYEQYF TGTGCCAGCAGCTTAGGGGCAGGGGGCTCCTACGAGCAGTACTTC 15 TRBJ2-7 - TRBD1 TRBV7-8
CASSQRVSGHGYTF TGTGCCAGCAGCCAGCGCGTAAGTGGCCATGGCTACACCTTC 14 TRBJ1-2 - - TRBV7-8
CASSFSMGTGELFF TGTGCCAGCAGCTTCAGTATGGGGACCGGGGAGCTGTTTTTT 14 TRBJ2-2 - - TRBV5-4
CASSLTYTEAFF TGTGCCAGCAGCTTGACCTACACTGAAGCTTTCTTT 12 TRBJ1-1 - - TRBV7-9
CAWSVDSLNQPQHF TGTGCCTGGAGTGTAGACAGCCTAAATCAGCCCCAGCATTTT 14 TRBJ1-5 - - TRBV30
CASSPRLGTDTQYF TGCGCCAGCAGCCCCCGGTTGGGCACAGATACGCAGTATTTT 14 TRBJ2-3 few - TRBV5-1
CAGRGAGVGSPLHF TGTGCCGGTAGAGGAGCGGGTGTTGGTTCACCCCTCCACTTT 14 TRBJ1-6 once - TRBV6-6
CASSFGTGMNTEAFF TGTGCCAGCAGCTTCGGGACAGGGATGAACACTGAAGCTTTCTTT 15 TRBJ1-1 - TRBD1 TRBV7-2
CATSRGGVGETQYF TGTGCCACCAGCAGAGGAGGCGTTGGTGAGACCCAGTACTTC 14 TRBJ2-5 - - TRBV15
CASKETAMNTEAFF TGCGCCAGCAAGGAGACAGCTATGAACACTGAAGCTTTCTTT 14 TRBJ1-1 - - TRBV4-3
CASSPDRERGYEQYF TGTGCCAGCAGCCCGGACAGGGAACGTGGTTACGAGCAGTACTTC 15 TRBJ2-7 - TRBD1 TRBV11-2
CASRGAGRETQYF TGTGCCAGCAGGGGCGCAGGGCGCGAGACCCAGTACTTC 13 TRBJ2-5 - - TRBV9
CASSDYTGARGAFF TGTGCCAGCAGTGATTATACAGGGGCCCGGGGGGCTTTCTTT 14 TRBJ1-1 once TRBD1 TRBV25-1
CAWSRLRVSDTQYF TGTGCCTGGAGTCGGCTCAGGGTCTCAGATACGCAGTATTTT 14 TRBJ2-3 few - TRBV30